This passage covers 8 T cell receptor beta chains from one sample sequenced in a study of T cell responses to AZD1222 COVID-19 vaccine (dated by TCRdb to the early 2020s). The library was obtained by the immunoSEQ multiplex PCR assay. The source is immuneACCESS, and TCRdb retained only in-frame sequences with V and J called. Part of the clones is not carried over; for the studies checked, unresolved V genes explain less than half of this, and the remainder is unexplained. Counted in this sample were fewer than 200,000 clones; 80% to 95% of them appeared once. The ten largest clones add up to 1.5% to 2% of the sample. The sample's time point label is to be understood as: baseline before first vaccination. The source was peripheral blood, collected on day 0 of AZD1222 vaccination. All receptors come from an adult in good health.

The J gene is TRBJ2-4, the V gene TRBV18, with D tentatively TRBD1 (6 bases). The ends were cut back, 5 bases at V and 0 bases at J, with 14 bases in the middle. The germline V gene encodes CDR1 KGHSH and CDR2 LQKENI. This CDR3 has 16 residues. This CDR3 is CASSGQGPLAKNIQYF. The CDR3 DNA is TGTGCCAGCTCAGGCCAGGGGCCCTTAGCCAAAAACATTCAGTACTTC.

This clone has just one count. V usage is TRBV20-1 and J usage is TRBJ1-2; D may be TRBD1 (5 bases). Between the trimmed V and J ends, which lost 3 bases and 8 bases, there was a span of 19 bases. CDR1 and CDR2 from the germline V gene are DFQATT and SNEGSKA (reference sequence). This CDR3 has 14 amino acids. The CDR3 nucleotides read TGCAGTGCTAGTGTGCAGGGACCTTCGGGAGGCTACACCTTC. It yields the protein CSASVQGPSGGYTF.

This clone came up a few times. V is TRBV6-5 and J is TRBJ2-2; TRBD1 aligns across 8 bases. The CDR3 runs to 14 residues. J lost 4 bases, V lost 11 bases, and 9 bases had no gene match. Germline V gene sequence: CDR1 MNHEY, CDR2 SVGAGI. In DNA, the CDR3 is TGTGCCCCGGGGCAGGGGGCGGGCACCGGGGAGCTGTTTTTT. Its translation is CAPGQGAGTGELFF.

The chain couples TRBV9 to TRBJ2-3, with a tentative D call TRBD2 (6 bases). The length of the CDR3 is 16 residues. Germline loops: CDR1 SGDLS, CDR2 YYNGEE. V was clipped by 0 bases and J by 2 bases, with 13 bases between them. CDR3 loop: CASSVAAGINTDTQYF. Here the CDR3 DNA reads TGTGCCAGCAGCGTAGCGGCGGGGATCAACACAGATACGCAGTATTTT.

This rearrangement joins TRBV5-4 to TRBJ2-5; D remains unclear. Trimming shortened V by 7 bases and J by 5 bases, and 9 bases separated the two germline ends. The CDR3 runs to 11 residues. Per the germline V gene, CDR1 is SGHNT and CDR2 is YYREEE (reference sequence). CDR3 loop: CASGRQETQYF. CDR3 sequence (DNA): TGTGCCAGCGGACGCCAGGAGACCCAGTACTTC.

This chain uses TRBV29-1 with TRBJ2-7, with D possibly TRBD2 on 6 matching bases. The length of the CDR3 is 14 residues. Trimming shortened V by 8 bases and J by 0 bases, and 17 bases separated the two germline ends. Per germline, CDR1 SQVTM and CDR2 ANQGSEA. CDR3 loop: CSMTAGYPSYEQYF. CDR3 nucleotides: TGCAGCATGACCGCGGGGTATCCCTCCTACGAGCAGTACTTC.

In this sample, this clone turned up once. The chain joins TRBV6-5 to TRBJ2-2; TRBD2 agrees at 7 bases. Trimming cost V 0 bases and J 7 bases; bases outside gene matches: 8. The CDR3 runs to 16 residues. Germline assignment: CDR1 MNHEY and CDR2 SVGAGI. The DNA for the CDR3 is TGTGCCAGCAGTTACTCGAGGACTAGATTGGGCGGGGAGCTGTTTTTT. As protein: CASSYSRTRLGGELFF.

The chain combines TRBV4-1 with TRBJ1-3, with D unclear. Germline-derived CDR1 and CDR2 are MGHRA and YSYEKL. The V and J ends lost 6 bases and 4 bases respectively, with 10 bases between them. The CDR3 is 13 amino acids. The CDR3 DNA is TGCGCCAGCAGTCGGACGGACGGAAACACCATATATTTT. It yields the protein CASSRTDGNTIYF.